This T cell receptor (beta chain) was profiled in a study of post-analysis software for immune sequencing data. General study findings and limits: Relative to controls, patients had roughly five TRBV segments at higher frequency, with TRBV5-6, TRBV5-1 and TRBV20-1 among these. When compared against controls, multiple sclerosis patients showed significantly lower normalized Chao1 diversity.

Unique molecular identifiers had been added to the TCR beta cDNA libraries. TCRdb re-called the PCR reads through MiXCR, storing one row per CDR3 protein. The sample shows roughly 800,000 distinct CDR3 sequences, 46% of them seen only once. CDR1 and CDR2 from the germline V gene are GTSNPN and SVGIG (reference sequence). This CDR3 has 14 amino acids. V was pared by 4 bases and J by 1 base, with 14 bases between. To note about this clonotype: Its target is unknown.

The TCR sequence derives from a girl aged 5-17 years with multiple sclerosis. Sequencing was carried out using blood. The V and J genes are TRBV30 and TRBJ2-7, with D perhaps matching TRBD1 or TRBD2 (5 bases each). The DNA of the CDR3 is TGTGCCTGGAACACCGGGGCTACTTCCTACGAGCAGTACTTC. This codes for CAWNTGATSYEQYF. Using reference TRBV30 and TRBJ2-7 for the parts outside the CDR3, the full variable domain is SQTIHQWPATLVQPVGSPLSLECTVEGTSNPNLYWYRQAAGRGLQLLFYSVGIGQISSEVPQNLSASRPQDRQFILSSKKLLLSDSGFYLCAWNTGATSYEQYFGPGTRLTVT.